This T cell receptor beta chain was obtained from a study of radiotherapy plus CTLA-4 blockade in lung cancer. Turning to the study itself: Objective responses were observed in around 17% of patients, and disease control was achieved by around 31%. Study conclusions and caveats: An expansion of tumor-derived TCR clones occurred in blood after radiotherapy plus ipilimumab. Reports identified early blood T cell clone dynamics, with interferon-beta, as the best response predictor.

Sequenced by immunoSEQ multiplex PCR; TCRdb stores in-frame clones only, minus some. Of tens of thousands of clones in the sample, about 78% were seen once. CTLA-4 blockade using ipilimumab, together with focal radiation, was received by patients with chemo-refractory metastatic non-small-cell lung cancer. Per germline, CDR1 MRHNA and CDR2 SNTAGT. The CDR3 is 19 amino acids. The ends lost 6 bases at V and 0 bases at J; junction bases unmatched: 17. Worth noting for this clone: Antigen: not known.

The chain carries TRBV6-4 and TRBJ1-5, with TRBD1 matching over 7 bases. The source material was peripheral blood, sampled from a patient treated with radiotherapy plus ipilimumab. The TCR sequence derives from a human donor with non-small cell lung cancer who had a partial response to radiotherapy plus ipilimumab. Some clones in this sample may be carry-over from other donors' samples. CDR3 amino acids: CASSWTIFYRGGSNQPQHF. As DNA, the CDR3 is TGTGCCAGCAGCTGGACCATATTCTACAGGGGAGGTAGCAATCAGCCCCAGCATTTT.